This record looks at one TCR beta chain sequence and its context. The sample is drawn from a study of blood T cell repertoires in COVID-19. Study overall: PBMCs, B-cell-depleted T cells, or T cells provided the cDNA or gDNA that made up the material.

Libraries were prepared by immunoSEQ multiplex PCR; TCRdb keeps only in-frame clonotypes and omits some of them. The sample lists fewer than 200,000 clones; 83% were seen once. Trimming left V 4 bases short and J 4 bases short, with 16 bases between. The CDR3 totals 15 residues. Germline V CDR1 and CDR2: LNHNV, YYDKDF (reference sequence). This TCR derives from a human donor in a cohort sampled during active COVID-19. Sequencing used peripheral blood. V gene TRBV15 combines with J gene TRBJ1-1; TRBD1 is a possible D gene (5 bases). The CDR3 loop is CATSTRGSRSTEAFF. The CDR3 nucleotides read TGTGCCACCAGCACCCGGGGGAGCCGATCCACTGAAGCTTTCTTT.